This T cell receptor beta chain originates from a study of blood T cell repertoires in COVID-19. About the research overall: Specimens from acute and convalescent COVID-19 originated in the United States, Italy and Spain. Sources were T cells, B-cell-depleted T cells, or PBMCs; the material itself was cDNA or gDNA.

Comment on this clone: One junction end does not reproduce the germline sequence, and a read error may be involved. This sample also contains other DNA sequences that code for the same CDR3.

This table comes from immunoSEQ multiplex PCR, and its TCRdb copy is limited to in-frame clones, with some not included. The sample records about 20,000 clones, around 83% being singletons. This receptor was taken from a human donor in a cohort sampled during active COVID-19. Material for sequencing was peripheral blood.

In DNA, the CDR3 is TGTGCCAGTAGCGTAGGTCAGGGGGCCACTGAAGCTTTCTTT. Translating it yields CASSVGQGATEAFF. The chain couples TRBV9 to TRBJ1-1, with 8 bases aligning to TRBD1. The CDR3 covers 14 residues. In germline, CDR1 is SGDLS, CDR2 YYNGEE.